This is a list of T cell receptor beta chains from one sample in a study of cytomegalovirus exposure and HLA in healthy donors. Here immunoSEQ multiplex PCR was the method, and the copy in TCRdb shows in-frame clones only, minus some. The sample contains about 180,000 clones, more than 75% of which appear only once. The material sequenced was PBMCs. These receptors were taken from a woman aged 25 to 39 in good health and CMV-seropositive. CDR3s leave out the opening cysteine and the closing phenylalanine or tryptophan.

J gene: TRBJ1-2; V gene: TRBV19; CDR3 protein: ASSPWDGRGEKGYT
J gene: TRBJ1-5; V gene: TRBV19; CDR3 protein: ASSLSNQPQH
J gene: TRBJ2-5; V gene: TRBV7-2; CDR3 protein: ASSAGPQQY
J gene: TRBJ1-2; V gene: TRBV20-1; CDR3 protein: SARKGAGYT
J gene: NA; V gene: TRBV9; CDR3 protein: ASSPGGSYSYEQY
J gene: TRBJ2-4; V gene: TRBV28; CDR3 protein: ASSLATTGLRYIQY
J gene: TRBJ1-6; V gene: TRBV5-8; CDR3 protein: ASSLLGGNSPLH
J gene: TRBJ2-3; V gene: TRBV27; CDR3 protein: ASTRRGGRYTQY
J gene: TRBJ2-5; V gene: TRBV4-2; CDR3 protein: ASSQIVGGAEETQY
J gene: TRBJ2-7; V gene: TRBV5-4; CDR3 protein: ASSLRAGHPYEQY
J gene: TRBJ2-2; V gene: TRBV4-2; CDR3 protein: ASSPSGGDTGELF
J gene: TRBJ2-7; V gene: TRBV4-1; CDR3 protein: ASSQVGQGTYEQY
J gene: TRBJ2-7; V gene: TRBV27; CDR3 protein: ASSFSGGLYEQY
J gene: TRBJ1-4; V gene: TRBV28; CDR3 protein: ASSLSVRTNEKLF
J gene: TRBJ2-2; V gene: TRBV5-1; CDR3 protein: ASSREAASTGELF
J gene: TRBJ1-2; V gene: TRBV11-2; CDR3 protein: ASSLEGGGNYGYT
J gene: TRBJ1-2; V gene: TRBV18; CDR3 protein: ASSPGVGRGNYGYT
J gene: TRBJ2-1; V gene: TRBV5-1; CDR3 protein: ASSLVGRGQGEQF
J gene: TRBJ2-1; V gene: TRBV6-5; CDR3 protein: ASSYSRSQGHNEQF
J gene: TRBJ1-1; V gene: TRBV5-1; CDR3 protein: ASSLAAGTGGLGAF
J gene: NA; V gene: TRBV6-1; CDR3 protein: ASRGTSGGYYEQY
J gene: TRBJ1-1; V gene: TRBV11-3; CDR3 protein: ASSPGQDFNTEAF
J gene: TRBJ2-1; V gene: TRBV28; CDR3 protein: ATYPGQGHRTEQF
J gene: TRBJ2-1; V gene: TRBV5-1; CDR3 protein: ATALLAGAERNEQF
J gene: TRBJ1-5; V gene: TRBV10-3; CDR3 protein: AISATSQDNQPQH
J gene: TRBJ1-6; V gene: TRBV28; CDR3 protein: ASGSGGSNSPLH
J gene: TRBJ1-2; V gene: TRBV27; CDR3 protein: ASRTGDIEGYT
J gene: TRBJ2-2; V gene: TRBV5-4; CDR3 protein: ASSFSFRTGELF
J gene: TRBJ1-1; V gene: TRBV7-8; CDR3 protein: ASSLRTETPTALNTEAF
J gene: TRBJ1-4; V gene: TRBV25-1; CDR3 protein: ASSEPRGQGATNEKLF
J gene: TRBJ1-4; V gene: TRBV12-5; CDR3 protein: ASGLAIGTAQEKLF
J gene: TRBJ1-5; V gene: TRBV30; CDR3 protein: AWSRDRDQPQH
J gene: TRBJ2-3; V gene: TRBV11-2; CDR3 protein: ASSPGTSLDTQY
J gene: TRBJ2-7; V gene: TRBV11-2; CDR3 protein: ASSLWDNYEQY
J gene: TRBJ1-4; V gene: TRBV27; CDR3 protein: ASSLEHRGLNEKLF
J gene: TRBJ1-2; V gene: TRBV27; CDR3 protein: ASSQGQGGGYT
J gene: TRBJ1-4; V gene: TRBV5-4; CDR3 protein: ASSLDAGGSGEKLF
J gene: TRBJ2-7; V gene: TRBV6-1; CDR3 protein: ASSEVPTGAYEQY
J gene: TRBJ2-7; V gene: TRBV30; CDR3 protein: AWEGQGHEQY
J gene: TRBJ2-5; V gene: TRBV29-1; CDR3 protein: SGGQLQETQY
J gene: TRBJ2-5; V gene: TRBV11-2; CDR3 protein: ASSPFFPAGLQETQY
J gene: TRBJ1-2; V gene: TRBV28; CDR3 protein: ASSSRDYYGYT
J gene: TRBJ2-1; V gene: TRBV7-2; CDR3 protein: ASSPRSGGNEQF
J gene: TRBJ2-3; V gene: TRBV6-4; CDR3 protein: ASSEGLEADTQY
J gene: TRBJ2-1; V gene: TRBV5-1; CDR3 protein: ASSSGTSGGLGSYNEQF
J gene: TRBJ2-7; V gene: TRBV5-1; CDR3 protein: ASSLGQGAYEQY
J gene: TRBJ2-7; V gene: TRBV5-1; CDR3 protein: ASSPGPGAYEQY
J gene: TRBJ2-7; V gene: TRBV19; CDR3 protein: ASSLVSRSYEQY